These 28 T cell receptor beta chains were all obtained from the same sample, sequenced in a study of shared clonotypes between healthy human individuals. TCRdb keeps only in-frame clones here, not all; method: immunoSEQ multiplex PCR. Here the sample spans approximately 2.3 million clones, 80% to 95% being singletons. The sample consisted of naive CD4+ T cells from PBMCs. Subset specified: CD45RA+ positively selected. The receptors stem from a man in his late teens or twenties in good health. Some clones in this sample may be carry-over from other donors' samples.

This clone showed up just a few times. This chain's CDR3 is CASNPRHFYSNQPQHF. CDR3 nucleotide sequence: TGTGCCAGTAATCCCCGACACTTTTATAGCAATCAGCCCCAGCATTTT. The rearrangement joins TRBV19 to TRBJ1-5; D is unclear. The germline V gene encodes CDR1 LNHDA and CDR2 SQIVND (reference sequence). This CDR3 region has 16 residues. V lost 7 bases, J lost 0 bases, and 16 bases lay in between. The complete variable domain, with remaining parts taken from reference TRBV19 and TRBJ1-5, reads DGGITQSPKYLFRKEGQNVTLSCEQNLNHDAMYWYRQDPGQGLRLIYYSQIVNDFQKGDIAEGYSVSREKKESFPLTVTSAQKNPTAFYLCASNPRHFYSNQPQHFGDGTRLSIL.

The sample holds one count of this clone. The J gene is TRBJ1-5, the V gene TRBV10-3, with D uncertain. V lost 2 bases, J lost 7 bases, and 12 bases lay in between. CDR1 ENHRY and CDR2 SYGVKD come from the germline V gene. The CDR3 consists of 14 residues. In DNA, the CDR3 is TGTGCCATCAGTGAGGACACCGAGTGGCAGCCCCAGCATTTT. It is translated as CAISEDTEWQPQHF.

J is TRBJ2-5 and V is TRBV6-5; TRBD2 aligns across 10 bases. The CDR3 contains 15 residues. CDR1 and CDR2 (germline): MNHEY, SVGAGI. J lost 7 bases, V lost 6 bases, and 11 bases had no gene match. The CDR3 is CASSLLAGEGGTQYF. The CDR3 DNA sequence: TGTGCCAGCAGCCTCCTAGCGGGAGAGGGGGGGACCCAGTACTTC.

This chain connects TRBV28 to TRBJ1-2, with 7 bases lining up with TRBD1. J lost 10 bases, V lost 7 bases, and 15 bases had no gene match. The CDR3 is made up of 14 amino acids. Germline loops: CDR1 MDHEN, CDR2 SYDVKM. The CDR3 loop reads CASTKGAAPRVYTF. The CDR3 nucleotides read TGTGCCAGCACCAAGGGGGCGGCACCTCGAGTCTACACCTTC.

V and J are TRBV15 and TRBJ2-2; TRBD1 might be the D (5 bases). The CDR3 contains 15 residues. V lost 3 bases to trimming and J lost 4 bases, with 12 bases between them. CDR1 and CDR2 from the germline V gene are LNHNV and YYDKDF (reference sequence). CDR3 region: CATSRDILSTGELFF. In DNA, the CDR3 is TGTGCCACCAGCAGGGACATCCTTAGCACCGGGGAGCTGTTTTTT.

The gene calls are TRBV28 and TRBJ2-3; possibly TRBD1 for D (5 bases). The length of the CDR3 is 13 residues. V gave up 4 bases and J gave up 4 bases, with 9 bases separating them. From germline, CDR1 is MDHEN and CDR2 SYDVKM. The CDR3 sequence: CASSWGRPDTQYF. CDR3 sequence (DNA): TGTGCCAGCAGTTGGGGCAGGCCAGATACGCAGTATTTT.

On this clone: The same CDR3 also results from other DNA sequences found in this sample. The chain employs TRBV7-3 and TRBJ2-2, with 9 nucleotides matching TRBD1. Germline trimming cut 4 bases from V and 7 bases from J; bases unmatched to any gene: 7. Germline-derived CDR1 and CDR2 are SGHTA and FQGTGA. The length of the CDR3 is 15 residues. CDR3 sequence: CASSSGTGRGGELFF. In DNA form, the CDR3 reads TGTGCCAGCAGCTCCGGGACAGGGAGGGGCGGGGAGCTGTTTTTT.

J is TRBJ2-1 and V is TRBV29-1, with 15 bases identical to TRBD2. CDR3 length: 15 amino acids. J lost 4 bases, V lost 5 bases, and 3 bases had no gene match. Germline CDR1 SQVTM, CDR2 ANQGSEA. This CDR3 reads CSVRTSGREYNEQFF. In DNA, the CDR3 is TGCAGCGTTCGGACTAGCGGGAGGGAGTACAATGAGCAGTTCTTC.

The gene calls are TRBV4-3 and TRBJ2-7; tentative D call: TRBD1 (6 bases). Germline loops: CDR1 LGHNA, CDR2 YSLEER. CDR3 size: 15 residues. V gave up 4 bases and J gave up 1 base, with 14 bases separating them. DNA of the CDR3: TGCGCCAGCAGCCCGGGACAAAACCCGTCCTACGAGCAGTACTTC. It translates to CASSPGQNPSYEQYF.

Remarks on this clone: This sample also contains other DNA sequences that code for the same CDR3. The rearrangement joins TRBV9 to TRBJ2-7; no clear D. Trimming shortened V by 4 bases and J by 0 bases, and 8 bases separated the two germline ends. CDR3 size: 13 residues. Germline lookup yields CDR1 SGDLS and CDR2 YYNGEE. The CDR3: CASSPTPSYEQYF. CDR3 DNA: TGTGCCAGCAGCCCCACCCCCTCCTACGAGCAGTACTTC.

This sequence joins TRBV11-2 and TRBJ1-1, with 7 positions matching TRBD1. The V and J ends lost 3 bases and 4 bases, in that order; junction bases with no gene match: 5. The CDR3 totals 14 residues. Germline V lookup: CDR1 SGHAT, CDR2 FQNNGV. The CDR3 nucleotides read TGTGCCAGCAGCTTGGACAGGCGGAGCACTGAAGCTTTCTTT. Protein sequence: CASSLDRRSTEAFF.

V gene TRBV9 combines with J gene TRBJ2-5; 9 nucleotides line up with TRBD2. The J segment lost 5 bases and the V segment lost 2 bases, leaving 7 bases of the junction unmatched. CDR1 and CDR2 (germline): SGDLS, YYNGEE. The CDR3 runs 15 residues. The CDR3 sequence: CASSVNSGRMETQYF. CDR3 nucleotide sequence: TGTGCCAGCAGCGTTAATAGCGGGAGAATGGAGACCCAGTACTTC.

Worth noting for this clone: The sample has other DNA sequences that encode this CDR3 too. This chain joins TRBV20-1 and TRBJ1-2; TRBD1 is a possible D gene (5 bases). Germline CDR1 and CDR2: DFQATT and SNEGSKA (reference sequence). V dropped 1 base and J dropped 7 bases, with 7 bases sitting between them. The CDR3 sequence is 11 residues long. The CDR3 region has the DNA TGCAGTGCTAGAGGGGGCGCTGGCTACACCTTC. Encoded protein: CSARGGAGYTF.

This chain connects TRBV29-1 to TRBJ2-1, with 15 bases matching TRBD2. Looked up from germline, CDR1 is SQVTM and CDR2 is ANQGSEA. With V trimmed by 6 bases and J by 2 bases, 2 bases remained unmatched. The CDR3 loop spans 15 amino acids. The CDR3 sequence: CSVGLAGGAYNEQFF. CDR3 bases: TGCAGCGTCGGACTAGCGGGAGGGGCCTACAATGAGCAGTTCTTC.

The count of this clone is one. The V call is TRBV6-5, the J call TRBJ1-2, with a tentative D call TRBD1 (6 bases). Germline lookup yields CDR1 MNHEY and CDR2 SVGAGI. V lost 6 bases to trimming and J lost 4 bases, with 18 bases between them. The CDR3 covers 15 residues. The CDR3: CASSRSKGGSYGYTF. As DNA, the CDR3 is TGTGCCAGCAGCCGATCAAAAGGGGGGAGCTATGGCTACACCTTC.

The chain carries TRBV19 and TRBJ1-1; D not resolved. Germline CDR1 reads LNHDA; CDR2 reads SQIVND (reference sequence). V was clipped by 9 bases and J by 9 bases, with 17 bases between them. The CDR3 is 12 residues long. CDR3 nucleotides: TGTGCCAGCTCCCCGAGGGAACAGCAAGCTTTCTTT. Translation gives CASSPREQQAFF.

This chain uses TRBV6-5 with TRBJ2-5, with 7 nucleotides matching TRBD1. The better agreement between TRBJ2-7 and the DNA end casts doubt on the J call. There are 13 residues in the CDR3. Germline CDR1 MNHEY, CDR2 SVGAGI. DNA of the CDR3: TGTGCCAGCAGATACAGGGGACACTACGAGCAGTACTTC. It is translated as CASRYRGHYEQYF.

CDR3 amino acids: CASSPTVQGRDEKLFF. The CDR3 DNA is TGTGCCAGCAGCCCGACGGTACAGGGGAGGGATGAAAAACTGTTTTTT. The rearrangement joins TRBV7-3 to TRBJ1-4; 7 positions agree with TRBD1. In germline, CDR1 is SGHTA, CDR2 FQGTGA. The trim removed 5 bases at V and 6 bases at J, leaving 12 bases unmatched. The length of the CDR3 is 16 residues.

About this clone: Other DNA sequences from this sample encode an identical CDR3 as well. This rearrangement joins TRBV7-9 to TRBJ1-1, with TRBD1 identical over 9 bases. The CDR3 is made up of 13 amino acids. The germline V gene has CDR1 SEHNR and CDR2 FQNEAQ (reference sequence). V lost 5 bases to trimming and J lost 3 bases; unmatched junction nucleotides: 1. CDR3 coding DNA: TGTGCCAGCAGCCGACAGGGGGACACTGAAGCTTTCTTT. This encodes CASSRQGDTEAFF.

This chain connects TRBV5-1 to TRBJ1-2, with a weak D call TRBD1 (6 bases). Germline V lookup: CDR1 SGHRS, CDR2 YFSETQ. Deletions cut 4 bases from V and 2 bases from J, with 18 bases between. The CDR3 is 16 amino acids. The CDR3 DNA follows: TGCGCCAGCAGCCCCGTGGGGGGCGGAGGAAACTATGGCTACACCTTC. Its protein is CASSPVGGGGNYGYTF.

The rearrangement joins TRBV29-1 to TRBJ2-6, with D hard to call. The V gene's germline CDR1 is SQVTM and CDR2 ANQGSEA. There are 18 residues in the CDR3. Between the trimmed V and J ends, which lost 6 bases and 0 bases, there was a span of 21 bases. The CDR3: CSVVTRRYSRSGANVLTF. The DNA of the CDR3 is TGCAGCGTCGTCACCAGGCGGTATAGCCGCTCTGGGGCCAACGTCCTGACTTTC.

This clone has a single count. This chain connects TRBV11-3 to TRBJ2-1; 9 bases line up with TRBD2. CDR1 and CDR2 (germline): SGHNT, YENEEA. The CDR3 is made up of 15 amino acids. J gave up 7 bases and V 6 bases, and 10 bases lay outside the gene matches. The CDR3 bases are TGTGCCAGCAGACCCTTGGGTAGCGGGAGTAATGAGCAGTTCTTC. It yields the protein CASRPLGSGSNEQFF.

The chain recombines TRBV5-4 with TRBJ2-5; 9 bases map to TRBD2. The CDR3 loop spans 16 amino acids. Trimming at V came to 1 base and at J to 3 bases, leaving 7 bases not matched to a gene. Germline V lookup: CDR1 SGHNT, CDR2 YYREEE (reference sequence). The CDR3 sequence is CASSLFSSGTEETQYF. CDR3 coding DNA: TGTGCCAGCAGCTTGTTTTCTAGCGGGACCGAAGAGACCCAGTACTTC.

The rearrangement uses TRBV28 and TRBJ2-1; 9 bases line up with TRBD2. Trimming at V came to 2 bases and at J to 9 bases, leaving 5 bases not matched to a gene. CDR3 length: 14 residues. CDR1 and CDR2 from the germline V gene are MDHEN and SYDVKM. CDR3 DNA sequence: TGTGCCAGCAGTTTAGCGGGAGGGCGTATTGAGCAGTTCTTC. It codes for CASSLAGGRIEQFF. Full variable domain (rest looked up from reference TRBV28 and TRBJ2-1): DVKVTQSSRYLVKRTGEKVFLECVQDMDHENMFWYRQDPGLGLRLIYFSYDVKMKEKGDIPEGYSVSREKKERFSLILESASTNQTSMYLCASSLAGGRIEQFFGPGTRLTVL.

This chain joins TRBV7-9 and TRBJ2-2; TRBD1 is a possible D gene (5 bases). This CDR3 is 14 amino acids long. Trimming took 7 bases from V and 4 from J, leaving 13 bases between them. In germline, CDR1 is SEHNR, CDR2 FQNEAQ (reference sequence). The CDR3 coding sequence is TGTGCCAGCATGCAAGGGGTGTTCACCGGGGAGCTGTTTTTT. It is translated as CASMQGVFTGELFF.

The chain links TRBV11-3 to TRBJ2-2; D is undetermined. Germline V gives CDR1 SGHNT, CDR2 YENEEA. CDR3 size: 13 residues. With 6 bases removed from V and 4 bases from J, the gap between germline ends came to 9 bases. The chain's CDR3 is CASSWILTGELFF. The DNA for the CDR3 is TGTGCCAGCAGTTGGATACTCACCGGGGAGCTGTTTTTT.

This clone was detected once. This rearrangement joins TRBV4-1 to TRBJ1-4; TRBD1 matches 7 bases. The length of the CDR3 is 21 residues. J lost 0 bases, V lost 0 bases, and 16 bases had no gene match. CDR1 and CDR2 (germline): MGHRA, YSYEKL. CDR3 in amino acids: CASSQEGGRGFIGTTNEKLFF. DNA of the CDR3: TGCGCCAGCAGCCAAGAGGGGGGCAGGGGGTTTATTGGTACAACTAATGAAAAACTGTTTTTT.

This clone has only a few counts. V gene TRBV2 combines with J gene TRBJ1-5; 9 bases align to TRBD1. Germline V lookup: CDR1 SNHLY, CDR2 FYNNEI. J was trimmed by 4 bases and V by 6 bases; bases with no gene match: 7. The CDR3 runs to 15 residues. CDR3 DNA: TGTGCCAGCAGCCCAAGCGACAGGGGGAATCAGCCCCAGCATTTT. It encodes CASSPSDRGNQPQHF.